This T cell receptor (beta chain) emerged from a study of blood T cell repertoires in COVID-19. Study as a whole: The cDNA or gDNA used as material had been derived from T cells, B-cell-depleted T cells, or PBMCs.

This CDR3 spans 12 amino acids. V lost 5 bases and J 6 bases, leaving 9 bases between the germline ends. Method: immunoSEQ multiplex PCR; TCRdb's copy keeps in-frame clones and lacks some. The data hold about 39,000 clones, with about four fifths observed a single time. The sequence was obtained from a man aged 60-69 years in a cohort sampled during active COVID-19. The chain carries TRBV12-3 or TRBV12-4 and TRBJ2-3, with no clear D. What was sequenced was peripheral blood. The CDR3 region is CASSPFGDTQYF. The CDR3 coding sequence is TGTGCCAGCAGTCCCTTCGGGGATACGCAGTATTTT.